The 24 T cell receptor beta chains presented below share a single source sample, sequenced in a study of CD8 T cells in ankylosing spondylitis. Broader study findings: It appeared that ankylosing spondylitis blood was characterized by a TCR beta motif of several highly homologous variants.

A single record per CDR3 protein comes from TCRdb applying MiXCR to the 5' RACE reads. The sample lists roughly 90,000 distinct CDR3 sequences; roughly 8.8% were seen once. These receptors are not linked to any known antigen. Sequenced input: blood, either unsorted or a sorted T cell fraction (not recorded which). The receptors stem from a male donor with ankylosing spondylitis.

The chain employs TRBV3-1 and TRBJ2-3, with TRBD2 as a possible D gene (6 bases). CDR1 LGHDT and CDR2 YNNKEL come from the germline V gene (reference sequence). This CDR3 is 17 amino acids long. V dropped 0 bases and J dropped 0 bases, with 13 bases sitting between them. CDR3 sequence: CASSQDRLADSTDTQYF. In nucleotides, the CDR3 is TGTGCCAGCAGCCAAGACCGATTAGCGGATAGCACAGATACGCAGTATTTT.

Only one count was recorded for this clonotype. The genes are TRBV2 and TRBJ2-6; TRBD2 matches at 12 bases. Germline values: CDR1 SNHLY, CDR2 FYNNEI. J lost 3 bases, V lost 4 bases, and 1 base had no gene match. The CDR3 is made up of 16 amino acids. Here the CDR3 reads CASSGLAGDGANVLTF. CDR3 in DNA: TGTGCCAGCAGTGGACTAGCGGGAGATGGGGCCAACGTCCTGACTTTC.

This clonotype was recorded at least ten times. The V and J genes are TRBV27 and TRBJ2-1; 14 bases align to TRBD2. Germline V gene sequence: CDR1 MNHEY, CDR2 SMNVEV (reference sequence). V dropped 4 bases and J dropped 5; count of bases not matched to a gene: 1. This CDR3 spans 15 amino acids. This CDR3 reads CASSSTSGGDNEQFF. The DNA of the CDR3 is TGTGCCAGCAGTTCGACTAGCGGGGGGGACAATGAGCAGTTCTTC.

This clonotype has more than one count but fewer than ten. The chain employs TRBV27 and TRBJ2-2; D tentatively fits TRBD1 or TRBD2 (5 bases each). V lost 3 bases and J lost 1, with 12 bases in between. The CDR3 loop spans 16 amino acids. CDR1 is MNHEY and CDR2 is SMNVEV in the germline V gene (reference sequence). The CDR3 loop is CASSFGASQNTGELFF. The CDR3 DNA reads TGTGCCAGCAGTTTCGGGGCGAGTCAGAACACCGGGGAGCTGTTTTTT.

This clonotype was picked up many times. The chain links TRBV9 to TRBJ2-2, with 9 bases fitting TRBD2. The germline gives CDR1 SGDLS, CDR2 YYNGEE. CDR3 length: 17 amino acids. J gave up 5 bases and V 0 bases, and 8 bases lay outside the gene matches. The CDR3 region is CASSVATSSGKTGELFF. Here the CDR3 DNA reads TGTGCCAGCAGCGTAGCTACGTCTAGCGGGAAGACCGGGGAGCTGTTTTTT. The whole variable domain, remainder taken from reference TRBV9 and TRBJ2-2, is DSGVTQTPKHLITATGQRVTLRCSPRSGDLSVYWYQQSLDQGLQFLIQYYNGEERAKGNILERFSAQQFPDLHSELNLSSLELGDSALYFCASSVATSSGKTGELFFGEGSRLTVL.

The chain has TRBV20-1 and TRBJ1-1, with unresolved D. The germline V gene has CDR1 DFQATT and CDR2 SNEGSKA (reference sequence). This CDR3 is built from 11 residues. V was trimmed by 6 bases and J by 4 bases, leaving 9 bases between them. CDR3 loop: CSAQRVTEAFF. DNA for the CDR3: TGCAGTGCCCAGAGAGTCACTGAAGCTTTCTTT.

This sequence joins TRBV6-2 or TRBV6-3 and TRBJ2-7, with TRBD2 matching 11 bases. The CDR3 covers 14 residues. CDR1 and CDR2 (germline): MNHEY, SVGEGT. The ends lost 2 bases at V and 6 bases at J; junction bases unmatched: 3. CDR3 sequence (DNA): TGTGCCAGCAGTTACGCTCTAGCGGGAGGCGAGCAGTACTTC. Residues: CASSYALAGGEQYF.

In this sample, this clonotype turned up a few times. The chain employs TRBV7-9 and TRBJ2-3; D possibly corresponds to TRBD1 (5 bases). CDR3 length equals 16 residues. The germline gives CDR1 SEHNR, CDR2 FQNEAQ (reference sequence). V was cut by 1 base and J by 2 bases, with 13 bases left in between. CDR3 DNA sequence: TGTGCCAGCAGCTTAGTGGGGCAGTCCCCCACAGATACGCAGTATTTT. Translated, it gives CASSLVGQSPTDTQYF.

The V call is TRBV20-1, the J call TRBJ2-7; D gene unclear. The V end was cut by 0 bases, the J end by 0 bases, with 6 bases between. The germline V gene has CDR1 DFQATT and CDR2 SNEGSKA (reference sequence). The CDR3 has 13 amino acids. CDR3 bases: TGCAGTGCTAGAGATGGCTCCTCCTACGAGCAGTACTTC. It encodes CSARDGSSYEQYF.

Only a few counts were recorded for this clonotype. This chain uses TRBV24-1 with TRBJ2-1, with 7 bases identical to TRBD1. This CDR3 is built from 14 residues. V lost 2 bases to trimming and J lost 7 bases; unmatched junction nucleotides: 4. The germline V gene has CDR1 KGHDR and CDR2 SFDVKD. CDR3 DNA sequence: TGTGCCACCAGTGATTGGACAGGTACGAATGAGCAGTTCTTC. Translated: CATSDWTGTNEQFF.

This clonotype was picked up a small number of times. The V and J genes are TRBV25-1 and TRBJ1-2; D call uncertain. The CDR3 consists of 12 residues. V was trimmed by 4 bases and J by 8 bases, leaving 11 bases between them. CDR1 and CDR2 from the germline V gene are MGHDK and SYGVNS. CDR3 nucleotides: TGTGCCAGCAGTGTCCCGGCAGGCGGCTACACCTTC. It is translated as CASSVPAGGYTF.

V and J are TRBV24-1 and TRBJ2-1; no firm D call. Germline lookup yields CDR1 KGHDR and CDR2 SFDVKD. V gave up 6 bases and J gave up 4 bases, with 3 bases separating them. The CDR3 length is 11 residues. CDR3 residues: CATSLYNEQFF. The CDR3, as DNA: TGTGCCACCAGTCTGTACAATGAGCAGTTCTTC.

In DNA form, the CDR3 reads TGCAGTGCTAGAGATCTAGGCGGACAGCGCGAGACCCAGTACTTC. Protein sequence: CSARDLGGQRETQYF. The chain links TRBV20-1 to TRBJ2-5; maybe TRBD1 (6 bases). Germline V gives CDR1 DFQATT, CDR2 SNEGSKA (reference sequence). The germline V and J ends were trimmed by 0 bases and 5 bases, with 16 bases remaining between them. This CDR3 spans 15 amino acids.

The rearrangement links TRBV7-6 to TRBJ2-7; D unresolved. This CDR3 spans 13 amino acids. V lost 4 bases to trimming and J lost 3 bases, with 10 bases between them. Germline loops: CDR1 SGHVS, CDR2 FNYEAQ. The CDR3 is CASSSRPGYEQYF. In DNA, the CDR3 is TGTGCCAGCAGCTCCCGGCCGGGCTACGAGCAGTACTTC.

The gene calls are TRBV18 and TRBJ2-1, with 8 bases that match TRBD2. V gave up 10 bases and J gave up 15 bases; unmatched junction bases: 20. Germline CDR1 is KGHSH and CDR2 is LQKENI. This CDR3 is built from 14 residues. CDR3 DNA sequence: TGTGCCACTCAACCCGGGACTAGTAGGGTGGAGGTGTTCTTC. It encodes CATQPGTSRVEVFF.

This clonotype was detected a few times. CDR3 sequence (DNA): TGTGCCAGCAGTCCTCGCCCCGGTGCCGGGGCCAACGTCCTGACTTTC. Its protein is CASSPRPGAGANVLTF. This chain connects TRBV27 to TRBJ2-6; D gene ambiguous. The CDR3 runs 16 residues. CDR1 and CDR2 from the germline V gene are MNHEY and SMNVEV (reference sequence). Trimming shortened V by 5 bases and J by 4 bases, and 15 bases separated the two germline ends.

The chain uses TRBV30 and TRBJ2-7; D is uncertain. From germline, CDR1 is GTSNPN and CDR2 SVGIG (reference sequence). CDR3 length equals 13 residues. V lost 2 bases and J lost 2, with 10 bases in between. DNA of the CDR3: TGTGCCTGGAGTCCCGACTGGACCTACGAGCAGTACTTC. Encoded protein: CAWSPDWTYEQYF.

This clonotype occurred many times. The rearrangement joins TRBV3-1 to TRBJ2-7; D unresolved. Germline CDR1 reads LGHDT; CDR2 reads YNNKEL (reference sequence). This CDR3 has 15 amino acids. V was clipped by 2 bases and J by 1 base, with 12 bases between them. CDR3 loop: CASSQTADLSYEQYF. CDR3 nucleotides: TGTGCCAGCAGCCAAACGGCAGACCTATCCTACGAGCAGTACTTC.

The chain carries TRBV6-1 and TRBJ2-7; D is perhaps TRBD2 (6 bases). The V gene's germline CDR1 is MNHNS and CDR2 SASEGT. V was trimmed by 2 bases and J by 3 bases, leaving 14 bases between them. There are 15 residues in the CDR3. CDR3 residues: CASSEPWEVDYEQYV. CDR3 sequence (DNA): TGTGCCAGCAGTGAACCCTGGGAGGTTGACTACGAGCAGTACGTC.

The chain carries TRBV7-7 and TRBJ2-7; D uncertain. The CDR3 extends over 14 amino acids. V was clipped by 0 bases and J by 2 bases, with 8 bases between them. The germline V gene has CDR1 SSHAT and CDR2 FNYEAQ (reference sequence). The CDR3 sequence is CASSLALGTYEQYF. DNA of the CDR3: TGTGCCAGCAGCTTAGCGCTAGGGACCTACGAGCAGTACTTC.

This clonotype was seen more than once but under ten times. The chain couples TRBV7-9 to TRBJ2-5; D is ambiguous. The V gene's germline CDR1 is SEHNR and CDR2 FQNEAQ (reference sequence). The CDR3 covers 13 residues. The V end was cut by 8 bases, the J end by 0 bases, with 10 bases between. For the CDR3, the DNA is TGTGCCAGCTCCCCCTGGGACCAAGAGACCCAGTACTTC. Translated, it gives CASSPWDQETQYF.

Ten or more counts support this clonotype. The chain carries TRBV27 and TRBJ1-5; possibly TRBD1 for D (6 bases). Trimming left V 6 bases short and J 2 bases short, with 14 bases between. This CDR3 region has 15 residues. Germline CDR1 reads MNHEY; CDR2 reads SMNVEV (reference sequence). The CDR3 DNA sequence: TGTGCCAGCAGAGGACAGCCCGTCGGCAATCAGCCCCAGCATTTT. This encodes CASRGQPVGNQPQHF.

This clonotype was recorded many times. The chain uses TRBV7-8 and TRBJ2-1; TRBD2 matches 12 bases. Germline V gene data show CDR1 as SGHVS and CDR2 as FQNEAQ. With 3 bases clipped from V and 10 bases from J, the junction kept 19 bases outside the gene matches. The CDR3 contains 19 residues. The CDR3 bases are TGTGCCAGCAGCTTCAGGCTAGCGGGAGGGCCCGGCCCCCATAACGAGCAGTTCTTC. It yields the protein CASSFRLAGGPGPHNEQFF.

This clonotype has ten or more counts. This chain links TRBV5-1 with TRBJ2-3; D gene ambiguous. V shed 4 bases and J shed 5 bases, with 11 bases lying between them. Germline V lookup: CDR1 SGHRS, CDR2 YFSETQ. This CDR3 is built from 13 residues. The CDR3 DNA reads as TGCGCCAGCAGCCCCAAGGGCATAGATACGCAGTATTTT. Protein product: CASSPKGIDTQYF.